The present TCR beta chain was sequenced within a study of cytomegalovirus exposure and HLA in healthy donors. Whole-study results and caveats: Later on, analysis showed that most CMV-associated TCR beta chains appeared to be HLA-restricted. When the data were analyzed later, several of the most significant clusters appeared to be linked to common viral pathogens. The classifier was said to identify cytomegalovirus status with high specificity and sensitivity.

With 60 Vbeta and 13 Jbeta primers, the PCR was carried out. The repertoire was sequenced with immunoSEQ multiplex PCR; TCRdb's copy has only in-frame clones and lacks some. The sample holds roughly 180,000 clones; around 82% are singletons and the top ten take around 0.98%. Between the trimmed V and J ends, which lost 6 bases and 0 bases, there was a span of 12 bases. CDR1 is MNHNS, CDR2 SASEGT, per germline. This CDR3 comprises 14 residues. Worth noting for this clone: Its matching antigen is unknown.

Material for sequencing was PBMCs. This chain joins TRBV6-1 and TRBJ2-7; D gene ambiguous. The receptor's source is a man aged 25 to 45 in good health and CMV-seronegative. CDR3 bases: TGTGCCAGCAGGTTGGTCTACAGCTCCTACGAGCAGTACTTC. Translated, it gives CASRLVYSSYEQYF.